What follows describes a single TCR beta chain. What it recognizes is unknown. TCRdb re-called the 5' RACE reads with MiXCR, one entry per CDR3 protein. The sample has 37,000 or so distinct CDR3 sequences, about 15% seen once. These data originate in a study of CD8 T cells in ankylosing spondylitis. The study's findings and limits: In ankylosing spondylitis patients, matched synovial fluid reportedly showed significant enrichment of disease-linked clones.

Sequenced material: blood. This sequence originates from a male donor with ankylosing spondylitis or in good health (not recorded which).

The CDR3 loop is CASSKGQLNQPQHF. The CDR3 nucleotides are TGTGCCAGCAGCAAGGGACAACTCAATCAGCCCCAGCATTTT. V and J are TRBV6-6 and TRBJ1-5; tentative D call: TRBD1 (6 bases). This CDR3 contains 14 residues. CDR1 is MNHNY, CDR2 SVGAGI, per germline (reference sequence). The V end was cut by 6 bases, the J end by 3 bases, with 12 bases between.